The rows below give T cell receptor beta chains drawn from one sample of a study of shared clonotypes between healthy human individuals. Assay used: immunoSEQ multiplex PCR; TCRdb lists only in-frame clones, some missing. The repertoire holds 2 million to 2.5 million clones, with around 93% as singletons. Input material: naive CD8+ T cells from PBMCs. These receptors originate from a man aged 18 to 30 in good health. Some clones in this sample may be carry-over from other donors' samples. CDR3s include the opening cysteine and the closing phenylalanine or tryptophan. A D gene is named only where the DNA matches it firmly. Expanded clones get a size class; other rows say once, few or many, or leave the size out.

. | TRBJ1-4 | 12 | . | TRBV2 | CAIYQPGEKLFF
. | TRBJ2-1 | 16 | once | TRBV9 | CASSVGTLRSYNEQFF
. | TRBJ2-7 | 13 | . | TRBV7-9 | CASRTSESYEQYF
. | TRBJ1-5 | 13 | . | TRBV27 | CASSLLDGGPQHF
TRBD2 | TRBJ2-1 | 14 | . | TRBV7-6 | CASSLAGGFNEQFF
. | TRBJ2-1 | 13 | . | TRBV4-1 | CASSQVASPEQFF
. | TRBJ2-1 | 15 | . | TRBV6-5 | CASSYSQARDNEQFF
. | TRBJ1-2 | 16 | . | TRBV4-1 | CASSQVVGGNNYGYTF
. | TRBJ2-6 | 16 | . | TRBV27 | CASSFLGSSGANVLTF
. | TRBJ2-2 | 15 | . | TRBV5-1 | CASSLASGETGELFF
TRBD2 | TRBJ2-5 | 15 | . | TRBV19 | CASSIGTSVQETQYF
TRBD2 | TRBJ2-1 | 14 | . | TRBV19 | CASSIAPAGNEQFF
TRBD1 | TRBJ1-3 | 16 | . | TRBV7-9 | CASSPRDRGSGNTIYF
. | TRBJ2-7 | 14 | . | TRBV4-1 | CASSQDNTYYEQYF
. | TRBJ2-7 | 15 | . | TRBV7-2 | CASSLAQGRTYEQYF
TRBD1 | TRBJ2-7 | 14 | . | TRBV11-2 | CASSLGTGSYEQYF
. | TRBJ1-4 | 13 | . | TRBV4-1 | CASSRGPNEKLFF
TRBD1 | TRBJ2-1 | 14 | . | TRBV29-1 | CSVVAGGFYNEQFF
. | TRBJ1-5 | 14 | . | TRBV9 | CASSVAGSNQPQHF
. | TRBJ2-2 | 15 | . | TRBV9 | CASSVGGHYTGELFF
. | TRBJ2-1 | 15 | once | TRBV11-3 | CASSRDGSTYNEQFF
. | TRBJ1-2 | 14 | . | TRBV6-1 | CASSEASGLLIYTF
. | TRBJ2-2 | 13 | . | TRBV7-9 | CASSHLGPGELFF
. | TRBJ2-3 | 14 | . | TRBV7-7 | CASSSLHGTDTQYF
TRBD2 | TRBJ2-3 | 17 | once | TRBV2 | CASSGVRTSGRIDTQYF
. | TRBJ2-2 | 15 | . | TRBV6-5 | CASSYEGAHTGELFF
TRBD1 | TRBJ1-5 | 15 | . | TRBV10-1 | CASRGTAYSNQPQHF
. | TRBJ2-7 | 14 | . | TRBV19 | CASSSGTATVEQYF
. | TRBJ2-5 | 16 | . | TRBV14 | CASSQDVFGSQETQYF
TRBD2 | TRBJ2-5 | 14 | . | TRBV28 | CASETSGLRETQYF
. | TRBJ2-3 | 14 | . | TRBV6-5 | CATQSYMQGDTQYF
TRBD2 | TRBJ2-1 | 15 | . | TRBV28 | CASSLTVLAGGGVVF
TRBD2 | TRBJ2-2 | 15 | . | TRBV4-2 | CASSQGGRDTGELFF
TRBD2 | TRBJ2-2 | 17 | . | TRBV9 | CASSSSIAGRNTGELFF
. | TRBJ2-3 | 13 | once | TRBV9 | CASSAGMTDTQYF
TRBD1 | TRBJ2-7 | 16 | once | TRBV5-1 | CASSLSQGFSSYEQYF
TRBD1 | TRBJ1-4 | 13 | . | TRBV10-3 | CAISELGDRKLFF
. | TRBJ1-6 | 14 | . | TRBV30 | CAWMGASYNSPLHF
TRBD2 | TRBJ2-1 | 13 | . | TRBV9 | CATGGEWPHEQFF
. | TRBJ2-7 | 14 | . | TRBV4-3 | CASSQSITGNEQYF
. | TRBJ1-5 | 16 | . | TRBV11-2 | CASSWGGTPSNQPQHF
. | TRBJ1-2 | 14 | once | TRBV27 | CASSPLHSSGGYTF
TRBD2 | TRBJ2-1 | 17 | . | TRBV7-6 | CASSSSQGGRALNEQFF
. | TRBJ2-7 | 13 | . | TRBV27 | CASSPGSLAEQYF
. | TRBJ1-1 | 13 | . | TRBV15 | CATSGRQYTEAFF
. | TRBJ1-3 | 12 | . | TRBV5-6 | CASGKGGNTIYF
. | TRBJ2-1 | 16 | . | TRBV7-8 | CASSLEARAGYNEQFF
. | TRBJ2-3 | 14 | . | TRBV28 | CASLGRGGTDTQYF
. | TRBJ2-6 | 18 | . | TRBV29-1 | CSVEEQDEYGLGANVLTF
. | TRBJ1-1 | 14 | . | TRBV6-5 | CASSYESVGGEAFF
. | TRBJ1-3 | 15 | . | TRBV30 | CAWSVLGGTGNTIYF